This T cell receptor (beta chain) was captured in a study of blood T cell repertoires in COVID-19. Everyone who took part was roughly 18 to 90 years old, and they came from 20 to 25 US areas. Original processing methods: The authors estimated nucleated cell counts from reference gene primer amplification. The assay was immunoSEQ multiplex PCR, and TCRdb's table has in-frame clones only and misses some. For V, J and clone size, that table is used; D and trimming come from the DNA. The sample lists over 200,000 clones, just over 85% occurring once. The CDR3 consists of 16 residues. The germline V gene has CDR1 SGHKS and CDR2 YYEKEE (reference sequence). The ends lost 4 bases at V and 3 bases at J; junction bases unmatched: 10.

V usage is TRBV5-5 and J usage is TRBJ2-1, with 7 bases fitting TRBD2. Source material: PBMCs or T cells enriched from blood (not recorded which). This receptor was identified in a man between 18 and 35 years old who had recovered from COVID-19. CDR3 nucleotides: TGTGCCAGCAGCCGAGGTGTAGCGGGCGGCTACAATGAGCAGTTCTTC. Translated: CASSRGVAGGYNEQFF. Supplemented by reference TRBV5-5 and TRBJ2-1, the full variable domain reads DAGVTQSPTHLIKTRGQQVTLRCSPISGHKSVSWYQQVLGQGPQFIFQYYEKEERGRGNFPDRFSARQFPNYSSELNVNALLLGDSALYLCASSRGVAGGYNEQFFGPGTRLTVL.